Below are 10 T cell receptor beta chains sequenced from a single sample in a study of cytomegalovirus exposure and HLA in healthy donors. The PCR was carried out with 60 Vbeta primers and 13 Jbeta primers. Clones were read by immunoSEQ multiplex PCR, and TCRdb kept only the in-frame ones, dropping some. The table has 35,000 to 40,000 clones, 55% to 75% seen once. Sample: PBMCs. Receptors originate from a man over 45 in good health and CMV-seropositive.

The chain has TRBV29-1 and TRBJ1-2, with D possibly being TRBD1 (6 bases). Looked up from germline, CDR1 is SQVTM and CDR2 is ANQGSEA. V shed 3 bases and J shed 8 bases, with 19 bases lying between them. The CDR3 extends over 14 amino acids. CDR3 in amino acids: CSVDGLGGRGGYTF. The CDR3 DNA follows: TGCAGCGTTGATGGTTTGGGGGGGCGCGGGGGCTACACCTTC.

The V and J genes are TRBV7-6 and TRBJ1-1; possibly TRBD1 for D (5 bases). The germline gives CDR1 SGHVS, CDR2 FNYEAQ. This CDR3 is 13 amino acids long. V gave up 5 bases and J gave up 4 bases, with 11 bases separating them. CDR3 DNA: TGTGCCAGCAGCCCTAGACAGTTCACTGAAGCTTTCTTT. Residues: CASSPRQFTEAFF.

The V call is TRBV30, the J call TRBJ1-6; 10 bases agree with TRBD1. The CDR3 totals 14 residues. From germline, CDR1 is GTSNPN and CDR2 SVGIG (reference sequence). The trim removed 4 bases at V and 14 bases at J, leaving 11 bases unmatched. The CDR3 nucleotides are TGTGCCTGGATGGGACAGGGGTCCCAAGGGACCCTCCACTTT. It codes for CAWMGQGSQGTLHF.

This chain uses TRBV6-1 with TRBJ1-2, with TRBD1 identical over 7 bases. The CDR3 is made up of 15 amino acids. Germline CDR1 is MNHNS and CDR2 is SASEGT. Trimming removed 4 bases from V and 7 bases from J; junction bases left unmatched: 12. In DNA, the CDR3 is TGTGCCAGCAGTGGACCCGACAGGGTAGTAGGTGGCTACACCTTC. As protein: CASSGPDRVVGGYTF.

The chain carries TRBV19 and TRBJ2-1; TRBD1 matches 7 bases. Germline CDR1 LNHDA, CDR2 SQIVND (reference sequence). This CDR3 region has 12 residues. V dropped 6 bases and J dropped 6; count of bases not matched to a gene: 2. This CDR3 reads CASRAGGNEQFF. The CDR3 nucleotides are TGTGCCAGTAGGGCAGGGGGCAATGAGCAGTTCTTC. The full variable domain, rest sourced from reference TRBV19 and TRBJ2-1, is DGGITQSPKYLFRKEGQNVTLSCEQNLNHDAMYWYRQDPGQGLRLIYYSQIVNDFQKGDIAEGYSVSREKKESFPLTVTSAQKNPTAFYLCASRAGGNEQFFGPGTRLTVL.

V is TRBV10-2 and J is TRBJ1-2; D may be TRBD1 (5 bases). The CDR3 runs 14 residues. The germline V gene encodes CDR1 WSHSY and CDR2 SAAADI. The ends were cut back, 0 bases at V and 8 bases at J, with 13 bases in the middle. The CDR3 loop reads CASSESGGGGGYTF. The CDR3 DNA is TGCGCCAGCAGTGAGTCCGGGGGGGGTGGCGGCTACACCTTC.

The chain has TRBV2 and TRBJ2-5, with unresolved D. The germline V gene encodes CDR1 SNHLY and CDR2 FYNNEI. This CDR3 is built from 13 residues. Trimming took off 2 bases at V and 4 bases at J, with 8 bases between the two ends. CDR3 in DNA: TGTGCCAGCAGTGAAAACTGGGCAGAGACCCAGTACTTC. It encodes CASSENWAETQYF.

J is TRBJ1-5 and V is TRBV7-2, with D possibly being TRBD1 (5 bases). In germline, CDR1 is SGHTA, CDR2 FQGNSA. Trimming cost V 1 base and J 1 base, with 11 bases left between them. The CDR3 loop spans 16 amino acids. CDR3 coding DNA: TGTGCCAGCAGCTTAGTTTCCGGGGGGAGCAATCAGCCCCAGCATTTT. This codes for CASSLVSGGSNQPQHF.

This clone has more than one count but fewer than ten. The chain links TRBV7-2 to TRBJ1-1, with a tentative D call TRBD1 (5 bases). The CDR3 is 13 amino acids. V gave up 4 bases and J gave up 1 base, with 7 bases separating them. Per the germline V gene, CDR1 is SGHTA and CDR2 is FQGNSA. The CDR3 nucleotides read TGTGCCAGCAGCTCAGACAGGAACACTGAAGCTTTCTTT. Its translation: CASSSDRNTEAFF. The full variable domain, with the rest looked up from reference TRBV7-2 and TRBJ1-1, is GAGVSQSPSNKVTEKGKDVELRCDPISGHTALYWYRQSLGQGLEFLIYFQGNSAPDKSGLPSDRFSAERTGGSVSTLTIQRTQQEDSAVYLCASSSDRNTEAFFGQGTRLTVV.

V usage is TRBV7-2 and J usage is TRBJ2-5; 7 nucleotides line up with TRBD2. V trimming: 0 bases; J trimming: 3 bases; junction bases outside the gene matches: 4. Germline V gene sequence: CDR1 SGHTA, CDR2 FQGNSA. The CDR3 contains 15 residues. The CDR3 DNA reads TGTGCCAGCAGCTTAGCCGGGACTACCAAAGAGACCCAGTACTTC. It specifies CASSLAGTTKETQYF.